This note documents a single T cell receptor (beta chain) sequence. The study drew participants aged roughly 18 to 95 years from 24 US areas. Donors were grouped by their self-reported clinical history. The study counted Cohort 3 donors as recovered given two negative PCRs, clearance, or symptom resolution. The source of the sample is a study of blood T cell repertoires in COVID-19. Germline assignment: CDR1 LGHNA and CDR2 YNFKEQ. V lost 7 bases to trimming and J lost 2 bases, with 11 bases between them. The CDR3 spans 13 residues. In the source study's methods: Nucleated cell number was recorded as an estimate derived from reference gene primer amplification. TCRdb's copy holds only in-frame clones and misses some; the assay was immunoSEQ multiplex PCR. V and J calls and clone size follow that table, whereas D and trimming were derived from the DNA. The data show about 150,000 clones, approximately 84% seen once.

Material for sequencing was PBMCs or T cells enriched from blood (not recorded which). This sequence joins TRBV4-2 and TRBJ1-1, with D unresolved. The receptor was derived from a woman in her forties or fifties who had recovered from COVID-19. The CDR3 sequence is CASTLSDNTEAFF. CDR3 sequence (DNA): TGTGCCAGCACTCTCTCAGATAACACTGAAGCTTTCTTT.